These T cell receptor beta chains were read from a single sample in a study of T cell clonotyping in hematopoietic cell transplantation. Clones were read by immunoSEQ multiplex PCR, and TCRdb kept only the in-frame ones, dropping some. Among 26,000 or so clones listed, around 95% were seen once. The sample comprised peripheral blood mononuclear cells. The receptors derive from a man between 50 and 59 years old in good health. Some clones in this sample may be carry-over from other donors' samples. CDR3s include the opening cysteine and the closing phenylalanine or tryptophan.

>13|TRBV7-2
CASNTNAKNIQYF
>16|TRBV9
CASSALGQGHSYGYTF
>16|TRBV4-1
CASSPIGRDLNYGYTF
>14|TRBV7-2
CASSLVGGGETQYF
>14|TRBV11-3
CASSPQVLAGELFF
>13|TRBV19
CASRDADLYGYTF
>12|TRBV9
CASSVHPGEQYF
>14|TRBV7-9
CAVARTGVNQPQHF
>13|TRBV6-1
CASSEGETNGYTF
>10|TRBV20-1
CSAWDYEQYF
>15|TRBV9
CASSVVGQDDNEQFF
>12|TRBV2
CASREDSYEQYF
>14|TRBV19
CASSTQTGTDTQYF
>14|TRBV30
CAWSVGNSGNTIYF
>12|TRBV28
CASSLSNYGYTF
>16|TRBV7-9
CASSPVRGYRSYEQYF
>17|TRBV29-1
CSSKNTGTGGDKNEAFF
>16|TRBV5-4
CASSAKTGTGPHGYTF
>15|TRBV4-3
CASSQVGAGITEAFF
>14|TRBV18
CASRVTGIRQPQHF
>18|TRBV7-9
CASSAPRGDRPRDVGYTF
>15|TRBV18
CASSQGQGDNYGYTF
>15|TRBV5-1
CASSFNLANTDTQYF
>13|TRBV30
CAWKVAGGNEQFF